This T cell receptor (beta chain) is drawn from a study of T cells in Graves' hyperthyroidism and ophthalmopathy. This CDR3 contains 15 residues. Germline assignment: CDR1 SGHRS and CDR2 YFSETQ. V was shortened by 4 bases and J by 0 bases, with 14 bases between the two germline ends. The study left out patients who had uncontrolled infection, other autoimmune disease, pregnancy or lactation. Amplified regions were TCR beta CDR3 sequences from RNA transcripts. Primed by the HTBI set, a first-round RT-PCR was run on the TCR CDR3. One entry per CDR3 protein, called by TCRdb with MiXCR from the multiplex PCR reads. Of roughly 280,000 distinct CDR3 sequences listed, about 20% were seen once; the top ten hold under 65%.

Specimen: blood. The TCR was taken from a man between 25 and 39 years old with Graves' ophthalmopathy. J is TRBJ2-7 and V is TRBV5-1; TRBD2 is a possible D gene (6 bases). The CDR3 region has the DNA TGCGCCAGCAGCCAACTCCGGGGGTCCTCCTACGAGCAGTACTTC. Translation gives CASSQLRGSSYEQYF.